Listed here are 11 T cell receptor beta chains from one sample, sequenced in a study of CD8 T cells in ankylosing spondylitis. TCRdb passed the 5' RACE reads through MiXCR, listing each CDR3 protein once. The profile shows around 150,000 distinct CDR3 sequences, around 42% of them singletons. The material sequenced was synovial fluid, either unsorted or a sorted T cell fraction (not recorded which). All receptors derive from a male donor with ankylosing spondylitis.

In this sample, this clonotype turned up a few times. The rearrangement links TRBV28 to TRBJ1-2; D gene ambiguous. V lost 0 bases and J 4 bases, leaving 9 bases between the germline ends. The germline V gene encodes CDR1 MDHEN and CDR2 SYDVKM. The length of the CDR3 is 14 residues. CDR3: CASSLCVGFYGYTF. Here the CDR3 DNA reads TGTGCCAGCAGTTTATGCGTAGGGTTCTATGGCTACACCTTC.

In this sample, this clonotype turned up a few times. The chain links TRBV7-4 to TRBJ1-1; D gene uncertain. Germline V gene sequence: CDR1 SGHVT, CDR2 SQSDAQ. Trimming removed 5 bases from V and 1 base from J, with 8 bases in between. The CDR3 runs to 13 residues. CDR3 coding DNA: TGTGCCAGCAGCCCGCGACCGAACACTGAAGCTTTCTTT. This sequence encodes CASSPRPNTEAFF.

This clonotype was observed many times. V usage is TRBV12-3 or TRBV12-4 and J usage is TRBJ2-1; 10 bases are a match to TRBD2. The CDR3 has 15 amino acids. V lost 7 bases, J lost 5 bases, and 8 bases stayed unmatched. The CDR3 spells CASTMLAGADNEQFF. The CDR3 bases are TGTGCCAGCACTATGCTAGCGGGGGCGGACAATGAGCAGTTCTTC.

This clonotype was detected only a few times. The CDR3 coding sequence is TGTGCCAGCAATACAGGGGGAATCTATCAGCCCCAGCATTTT. Translating it yields CASNTGGIYQPQHF. V and J are TRBV6-2 or TRBV6-3 and TRBJ1-5; TRBD1 aligns across 8 bases. The germline V gene encodes CDR1 MNHEY and CDR2 SVGEGT. The CDR3 has 14 amino acids. With V trimmed by 7 bases and J by 5 bases, 7 bases remained unmatched.

This sequence joins TRBV12-3 or TRBV12-4 and TRBJ2-6; 8 bases fit TRBD1. This CDR3 region has 18 residues. Germline trimming cut 6 bases from V and 6 bases from J; bases unmatched to any gene: 16. The CDR3 region has the DNA TGTGCCAGCAGACCACCGGGACAGGACTCTCTGTCGGCCAACGTCCTGACTTTC. It is translated as CASRPPGQDSLSANVLTF.

This chain's CDR3 is CASSPGITCEQYF. The CDR3, as DNA: TGTGCCAGCAGCCCTGGGATCACCTGCGAGCAGTACTTC. V and J are TRBV5-4 and TRBJ2-7; D is ambiguous. The CDR3 is 13 amino acids. Trimming took off 4 bases at V and 6 bases at J, with 14 bases between the two ends. Germline CDR1 reads SGHNT; CDR2 reads YYREEE (reference sequence).

The chain combines TRBV7-9 with TRBJ2-1; D unresolved. V was pared by 5 bases and J by 10 bases, with 18 bases between. CDR1 and CDR2 (germline): SEHNR, FQNEAQ (reference sequence). CDR3 length: 14 amino acids. CDR3 in DNA: TGTGCCAGCAGCCCCCCCCTACGGTGGCGGGAGCAGTTCTTC. Translated: CASSPPLRWREQFF.

CDR3 sequence (DNA): TGTGCCAGCAAGGGACTAGCGGGGGGAATGGAGACCCAGTACTTC. This encodes CASKGLAGGMETQYF. The J gene is TRBJ2-5, the V gene TRBV12-3 or TRBV12-4; 15 positions match TRBD2. This CDR3 comprises 15 residues. The trim removed 7 bases at V and 5 bases at J, leaving 5 bases unmatched.

The rearrangement uses TRBV7-3 and TRBJ2-7; D unresolved. Deletions cut 2 bases from V and 2 bases from J, with 16 bases between. The CDR3 is 16 amino acids. The V gene's germline CDR1 is SGHTA and CDR2 FQGTGA. DNA of the CDR3: TGTGCCAGCAGCTTATGGCCCCCACCCTCCCCCTACGAGCAGTACTTC. Protein sequence: CASSLWPPPSPYEQYF. Filled out from reference TRBV7-3 and TRBJ2-7, the complete variable domain reads GAGVSQTPSNKVTEKGKYVELRCDPISGHTALYWYRQSLGQGPEFLIYFQGTGAADDSGLPNDRFFAVRPEGSVSTLKIQRTERGDSAVYLCASSLWPPPSPYEQYFGPGTRLTVT.

In its sample, this clonotype was seen many times. The chain joins TRBV2 to TRBJ1-2; weak D call: TRBD1 (6 bases). This CDR3 region has 11 residues. Trimming removed 10 bases from V and 8 bases from J, with 14 bases in between. Germline V lookup: CDR1 SNHLY, CDR2 FYNNEI. CDR3 DNA: TGTGCCACAGACAGGTGGGACGGCTACACCTTC. The encoded protein is CATDRWDGYTF.

This chain links TRBV10-3 with TRBJ1-2; the match to TRBD1 covers 10 bases. The CDR3 is 16 amino acids. CDR1 is ENHRY, CDR2 SYGVKD, per germline. The V gene end was trimmed by 3 bases and the J gene end by 2 bases; junction bases not matched to a gene: 6. The CDR3 region has the DNA TGTGCCATCAGTGATGTGGGGACAGGGGTCAACTATGGCTACACCTTC. Encoded protein: CAISDVGTGVNYGYTF.